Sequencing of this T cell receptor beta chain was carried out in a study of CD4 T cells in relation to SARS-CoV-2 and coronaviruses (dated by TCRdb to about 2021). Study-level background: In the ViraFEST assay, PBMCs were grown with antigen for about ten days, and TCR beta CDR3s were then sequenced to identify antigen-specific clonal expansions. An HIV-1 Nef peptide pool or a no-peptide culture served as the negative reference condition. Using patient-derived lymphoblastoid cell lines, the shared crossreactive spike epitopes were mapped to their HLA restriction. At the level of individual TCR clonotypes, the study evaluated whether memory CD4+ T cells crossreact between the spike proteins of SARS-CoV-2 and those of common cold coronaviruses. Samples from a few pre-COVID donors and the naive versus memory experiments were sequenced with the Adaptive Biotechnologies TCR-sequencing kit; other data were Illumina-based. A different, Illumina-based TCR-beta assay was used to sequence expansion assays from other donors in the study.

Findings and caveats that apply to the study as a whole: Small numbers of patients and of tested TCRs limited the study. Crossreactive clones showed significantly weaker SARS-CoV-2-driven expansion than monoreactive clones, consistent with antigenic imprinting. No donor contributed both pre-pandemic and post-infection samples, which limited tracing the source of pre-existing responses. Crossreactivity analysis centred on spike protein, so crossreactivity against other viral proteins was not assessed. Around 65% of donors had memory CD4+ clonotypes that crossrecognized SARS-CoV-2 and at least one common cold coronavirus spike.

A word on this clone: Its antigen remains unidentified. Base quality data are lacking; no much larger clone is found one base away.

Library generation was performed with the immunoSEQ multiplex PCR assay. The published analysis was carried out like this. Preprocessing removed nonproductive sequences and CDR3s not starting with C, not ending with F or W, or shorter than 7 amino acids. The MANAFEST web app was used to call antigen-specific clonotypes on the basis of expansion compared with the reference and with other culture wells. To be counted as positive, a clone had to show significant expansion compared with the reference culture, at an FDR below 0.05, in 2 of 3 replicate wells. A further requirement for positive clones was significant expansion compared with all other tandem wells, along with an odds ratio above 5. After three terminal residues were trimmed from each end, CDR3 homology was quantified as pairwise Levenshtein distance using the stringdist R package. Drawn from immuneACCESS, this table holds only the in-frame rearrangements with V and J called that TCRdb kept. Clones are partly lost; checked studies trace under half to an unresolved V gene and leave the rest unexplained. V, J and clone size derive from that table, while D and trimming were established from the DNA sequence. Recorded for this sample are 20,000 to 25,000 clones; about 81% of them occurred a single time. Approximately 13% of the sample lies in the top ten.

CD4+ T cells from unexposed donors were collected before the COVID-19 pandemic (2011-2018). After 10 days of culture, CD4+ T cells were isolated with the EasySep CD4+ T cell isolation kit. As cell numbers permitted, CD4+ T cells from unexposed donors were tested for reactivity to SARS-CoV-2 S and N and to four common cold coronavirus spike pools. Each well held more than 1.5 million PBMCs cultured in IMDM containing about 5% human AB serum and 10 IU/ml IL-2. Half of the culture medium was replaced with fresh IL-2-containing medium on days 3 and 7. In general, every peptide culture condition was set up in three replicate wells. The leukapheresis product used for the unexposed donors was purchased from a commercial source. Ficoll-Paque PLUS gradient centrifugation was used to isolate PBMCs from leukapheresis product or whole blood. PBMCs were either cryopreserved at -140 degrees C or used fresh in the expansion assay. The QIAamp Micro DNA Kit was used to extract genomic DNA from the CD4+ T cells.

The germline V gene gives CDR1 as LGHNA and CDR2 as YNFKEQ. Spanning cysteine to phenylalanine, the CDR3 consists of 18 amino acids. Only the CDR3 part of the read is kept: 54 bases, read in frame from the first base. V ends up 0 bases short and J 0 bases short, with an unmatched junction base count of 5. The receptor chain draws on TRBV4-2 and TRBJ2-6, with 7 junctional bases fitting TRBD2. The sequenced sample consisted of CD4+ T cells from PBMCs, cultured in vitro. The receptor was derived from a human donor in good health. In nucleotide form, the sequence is TGTGCCAGCAGCCAAGAGATTGGCGGGAGCTCTGGGGCCAACGTCCTGACTTTC. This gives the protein CASSQEIGGSSGANVLTF.